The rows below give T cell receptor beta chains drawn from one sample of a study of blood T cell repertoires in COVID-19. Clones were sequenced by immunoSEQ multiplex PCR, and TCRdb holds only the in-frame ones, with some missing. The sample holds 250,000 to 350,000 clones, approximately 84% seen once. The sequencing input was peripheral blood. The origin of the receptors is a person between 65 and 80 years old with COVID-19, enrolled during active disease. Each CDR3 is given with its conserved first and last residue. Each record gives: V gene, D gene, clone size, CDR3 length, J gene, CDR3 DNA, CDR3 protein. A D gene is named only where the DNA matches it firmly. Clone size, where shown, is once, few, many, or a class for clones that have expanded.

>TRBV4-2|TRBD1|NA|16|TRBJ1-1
TGTGCCAGCAGCCAAACTTGGGACAGGGGTTTTTCTGAAGCTTTCTTT
CASSQTWDRGFSEAFF
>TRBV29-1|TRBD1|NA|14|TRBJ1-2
TGCAGCGTCGGTTCCCAGGGGGCGGGCTATGGCTACACCTTC
CSVGSQGAGYGYTF
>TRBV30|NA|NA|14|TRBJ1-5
TGTGCCTGGAGTGTTGGGACATTGTTTCAGCCCCAGCATTTT
CAWSVGTLFQPQHF
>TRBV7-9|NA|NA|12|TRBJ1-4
TGTGCCAGCAGCCTCACCGACAGGTCTGTGTTTTTT
CASSLTDRSVFF
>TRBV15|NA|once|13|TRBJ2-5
TGTGCCACCAGCAGAGATCAGGGGGAGACCCAGTACTTC
CATSRDQGETQYF
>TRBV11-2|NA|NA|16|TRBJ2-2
TGTGCCAGCAGCTTAGACCCTGAGAGGGACACCGGGGAGCTGTTTTTT
CASSLDPERDTGELFF
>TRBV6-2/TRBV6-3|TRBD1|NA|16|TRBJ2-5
TGTGCCAGCAGTTTACCGGGACAGGGGGCTGATGAGACCCAGTACTTC
CASSLPGQGADETQYF
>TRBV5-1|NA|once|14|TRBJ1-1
TGCGCCAGCATTACCGGGACGGGGGATGCCACAGCTTTCTTT
CASITGTGDATAFF
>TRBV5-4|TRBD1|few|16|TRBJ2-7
TGTGCCAGCAGCGACATGAGGACAGGTAACTCCTACGAGCAGTACTTC
CASSDMRTGNSYEQYF
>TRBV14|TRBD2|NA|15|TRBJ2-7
TGTGCCAGCAGCCCACGACTCCGGGGGGAGTGGGAGCAGTACTTC
CASSPRLRGEWEQYF
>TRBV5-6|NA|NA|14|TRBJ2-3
TGTGCCAGCAGGGGGGCGGGACAGTCAGATACGCAGTATTTT
CASRGAGQSDTQYF
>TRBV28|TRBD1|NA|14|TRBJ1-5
TGTGCCGCTAGGGACAGGGGGCTCGGTCAGCCCCAGCATTTT
CAARDRGLGQPQHF
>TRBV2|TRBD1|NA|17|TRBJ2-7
TGTGCCAGCAGTGAACCGACAGGGGGCGTAGGCACCTACGAGCAGTACTTC
CASSEPTGGVGTYEQYF
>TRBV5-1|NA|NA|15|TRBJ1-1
TGCGCCAGCAGCTTGGATGCAGGGATGAACACTGAAGCTTTCTTT
CASSLDAGMNTEAFF
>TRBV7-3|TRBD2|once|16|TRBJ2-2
TGTGCCAGCAGCTTGCCTAGCGGGTTGAACACCGGGGAGCTGTTTTTT
CASSLPSGLNTGELFF
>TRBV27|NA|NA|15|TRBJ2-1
TGTGCCAGCAGTTTACAGAGGTCGGAACAAGATGAGCAGTTCTTC
CASSLQRSEQDEQFF
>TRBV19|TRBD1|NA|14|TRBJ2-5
TGTGCCAGTAGTATAGGACAGGGCCAAGAGACCCAGTACTTC
CASSIGQGQETQYF
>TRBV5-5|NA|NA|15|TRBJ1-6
TGTGCCAGCAGCGCCCTCGAGCCCTATAATTCACCCCTCCACTTT
CASSALEPYNSPLHF
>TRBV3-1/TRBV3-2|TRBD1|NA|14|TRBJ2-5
TGTGCCAGCAGCCAAGCAAGGGGGCGAAAGACCCAGTACTTC
CASSQARGRKTQYF
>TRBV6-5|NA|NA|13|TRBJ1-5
TGTGCCAGCAGACTTTATAGCAATCAGCCCCAGCATTTT
CASRLYSNQPQHF
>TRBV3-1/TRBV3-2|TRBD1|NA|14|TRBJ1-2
TGTGCCAGCAGCCGGATAAGGACAGGGTCTAGCTACACCTTC
CASSRIRTGSSYTF
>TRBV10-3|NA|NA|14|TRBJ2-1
TGTGCCATCAGAGCTGACAGTTCATTCAATGAGCAGTTCTTC
CAIRADSSFNEQFF
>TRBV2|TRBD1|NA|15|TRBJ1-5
TGTGCCAGCACCATGGGACAGGGCTCAGTTCAGCCCCAGCATTTT
CASTMGQGSVQPQHF
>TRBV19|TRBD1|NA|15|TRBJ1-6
TGTGCCAGTAGTATAGACCGGACAGGGAGAACACCCCTCCACTTT
CASSIDRTGRTPLHF
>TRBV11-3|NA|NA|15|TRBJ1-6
TGTGCCAGCAGCTTAGATAACAGGCCGAATTCACCCCTCCACTTT
CASSLDNRPNSPLHF
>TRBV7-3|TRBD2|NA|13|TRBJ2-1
TGTGCCAGCGGGGAGGGTTGGGACAATGAGCAGTTCTTC
CASGEGWDNEQFF
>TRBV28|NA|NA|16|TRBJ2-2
TGTGCCAGCAGCCGAGATGGGAGTCTAAACACCGGGGAGCTGTTTTTT
CASSRDGSLNTGELFF
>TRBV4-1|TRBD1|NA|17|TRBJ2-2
TGCGCCAGCAGCCATTCCAGCCGGGACAGACAGACCGGGGAGCTGTTTTTT
CASSHSSRDRQTGELFF